The 21 T cell receptor beta chains given below trace back to one sample, sequenced in a study of T and B cells in COVID-19 patients. Each TRB amplification used about 250-550 ng of genomic DNA from blood. Multiplex PCR with BIOMED2 TRB-A/B primer pools amplified TRB rearrangements. TCRdb itself ran the multiplex PCR reads through MiXCR, one entry per CDR3 protein. This sample has some 680 distinct CDR3 sequences, with 25% to 35% found just once. The sequenced sample was blood. The receptor set was obtained from a human donor with active COVID-19.

The V gene is TRBV11-2, the J gene TRBJ1-1; unclear D gene. The CDR3 spans 14 residues. CDR1 and CDR2 from the germline V gene are SGHAT and FQNNGV. Trimming took 1 base from V and 2 from J, leaving 8 bases between them. The chain's CDR3 is CASSLGLINTEAFF. CDR3 in DNA: TGTGCCAGCAGCTTAGGACTGATTAACACTGAAGCTTTCTTT.

This sequence joins TRBV29-1 and TRBJ2-3, with D hard to call. Germline CDR1 is SQVTM and CDR2 is ANQGSEA. The CDR3 has 13 amino acids. V was shortened by 1 base and J by 6 bases, with 11 bases between the two germline ends. The CDR3 sequence: CSVEASLGDTQYF. The CDR3 DNA follows: TGCAGCGTTGAAGCTTCTCTAGGGGATACGCAGTATTTT.

V and J are TRBV5-7 and TRBJ2-1; the D gene is possibly TRBD1 (6 bases). TRBV5-7 carries the ORF label, with uncertain function. The CDR3 has 15 amino acids. Trimming took 4 bases from V and 0 from J, leaving 11 bases between them. The CDR3: CASSQGSSSYNEQFF. CDR3 bases: TGTGCCAGCAGCCAGGGGTCTAGCTCCTACAATGAGCAGTTCTTC.

This clonotype was counted once. The gene calls are TRBV7-6 and TRBJ2-3; unclear D gene. CDR3 size: 12 residues. The V and J ends lost 3 bases and 6 bases respectively, with 7 bases between them. Germline-derived CDR1 and CDR2 are SGHVS and FNYEAQ. The CDR3 DNA reads TGTGCCAGCAGCTTCCGATCCGATACGCAGTATTTT. Amino acids: CASSFRSDTQYF.

In the case of this clonotype: This may stem from a read error, because a much larger clone lies one nucleotide away. The rearrangement links TRBV12-3 or TRBV12-4 to TRBJ1-2; tentatively, D is TRBD1 (6 bases). The CDR3 contains 13 residues. V gave up 1 base and J gave up 8 bases, with 11 bases separating them. The CDR3 here is CASSLDRAKGYTF. The CDR3 nucleotides read TGTGCCAGCAGTTTAGACAGGGCAAAGGGCTACACCTTC.

V usage is TRBV20-1 and J usage is TRBJ2-7; unclear D gene. The CDR3 loop spans 13 amino acids. The germline V gene has CDR1 DFQATT and CDR2 SNEGSKA (reference sequence). V lost 3 bases to trimming and J lost 2 bases, with 11 bases between them. CDR3 region: CSASDGPTYEQYF. The CDR3 DNA follows: TGCAGTGCTAGTGACGGGCCCACCTACGAGCAGTACTTC.

Relative to its sample, this clonotype is medium-sized (0.01 to 0.1%). This chain uses TRBV30 with TRBJ1-1; D is ambiguous. This CDR3 contains 13 residues. Germline V lookup: CDR1 GTSNPN, CDR2 SVGIG (reference sequence). V was cut by 0 bases and J by 7 bases, with 12 bases left in between. CDR3 amino acids: CAWSVREYLEAFF. The CDR3 region has the DNA TGTGCCTGGAGTGTACGAGAGTATCTTGAAGCTTTCTTT.

This clonotype is labeled as medium-sized. V is TRBV20-1 and J is TRBJ1-4; D may be TRBD1 (5 bases). V shed 5 bases and J shed 5 bases, with 12 bases lying between them. CDR1 is DFQATT, CDR2 SNEGSKA, per germline (reference sequence). The CDR3 loop spans 13 amino acids. The CDR3 bases are TGCAGTGCTCTGGATGGGGCAAATGAAAAACTGTTTTTT. Translated: CSALDGANEKLFF.

This clonotype is judged large. The V and J genes are TRBV12-3 or TRBV12-4 and TRBJ1-2; TRBD1 might be the D (5 bases). The V gene lost 5 bases and the J gene lost 4 bases, with 8 bases spanning the gap. This CDR3 comprises 12 residues. CDR3 loop: CASSGGSYGYTF. The CDR3, as DNA: TGTGCCAGCAGTGGGGGATCCTATGGCTACACCTTC.

The V and J genes are TRBV5-5 and TRBJ2-1; D is perhaps TRBD1 (7 bases). The CDR3 extends over 19 amino acids. Germline assignment: CDR1 SGHKS and CDR2 YYEKEE (reference sequence). V was pared by 2 bases and J by 1 base, with 22 bases between. The CDR3 loop is CASSFGVAGGHTSYNEQFF. The CDR3 bases are TGTGCCAGCAGCTTCGGGGTGGCAGGGGGGCACACATCCTACAATGAGCAGTTCTTC.

This clonotype was counted a few times. The gene calls are TRBV7-2 and TRBJ2-1; TRBD2 matches at 11 bases. The CDR3 covers 16 residues. V shed 4 bases, J shed 4 bases, and the junction held 6 bases outside the gene matches. The V gene's germline CDR1 is SGHTA and CDR2 FQGNSA. CDR3 amino acids: CASSSLSGGDYNEQFF. CDR3 DNA sequence: TGTGCCAGCAGCTCTCTTAGCGGGGGGGATTACAATGAGCAGTTCTTC.

The V and J genes are TRBV21-1 and TRBJ2-7; TRBD1, the table's D call, was not compared with the DNA. TRBV21-1 represents a pseudogene. The CDR3 has 14 amino acids. The CDR3 DNA reads as TGTGCCAGCAGCTTGACCGGGACAAAATACGAGCAGTACTTC. Its translation: CASSLTGTKYEQYF.

This clonotype was counted a few times. This sequence joins TRBV7-9 and TRBJ2-2; 7 nucleotides line up with TRBD2. Germline V CDR1 and CDR2: SEHNR, FQNEAQ (reference sequence). V was clipped by 1 base and J by 3 bases; unmatched bases: 5. The CDR3 extends over 16 amino acids. CDR3 loop: CASSLGAGFYTGELFF. The CDR3 DNA follows: TGTGCCAGCAGCTTAGGAGCGGGATTTTACACCGGGGAGCTGTTTTTT.

By its share, this clonotype is medium-sized (0.01 to 0.1%). This sequence joins TRBV27 and TRBJ1-1; D is unclear. The CDR3 has 16 residues. V lost 9 bases, J lost 0 bases, and 20 bases lay in between. Germline-derived CDR1 and CDR2 are MNHEY and SMNVEV (reference sequence). As DNA, the CDR3 is TGTGCCAGTTGTCCCACAGCTACGGTGATGAACACTGAAGCTTTCTTT. It translates to CASCPTATVMNTEAFF.

In its sample, this clonotype ranks as medium-sized. J is TRBJ1-5 and V is TRBV6-5, with 10 nucleotides matching TRBD1. The V gene's germline CDR1 is MNHEY and CDR2 SVGAGI. The CDR3 spans 16 residues. The ends lost 7 bases at V and 5 bases at J; junction bases unmatched: 11. The CDR3 loop is CASTATLGTGDQPQHF. The CDR3 DNA follows: TGTGCCAGCACTGCAACCTTAGGGACAGGGGATCAGCCCCAGCATTTT.

This rearrangement joins TRBV9 to TRBJ2-7; 7 bases map to TRBD2. Germline V gives CDR1 SGDLS, CDR2 YYNGEE. CDR3 length: 16 residues. V trimming: 0 bases; J trimming: 0 bases; junction bases outside the gene matches: 6. In DNA form, the CDR3 reads TGTGCCAGCAGCGTAGTTGGGGGGGTAGACTCCTACGAGCAGTACTTC. Amino acids: CASSVVGGVDSYEQYF.

The J gene is TRBJ2-7, the V gene TRBV5-6; 12 nucleotides line up with TRBD2. V was pared by 5 bases and J by 2 bases, with 14 bases of the junction left unmatched. The CDR3 has 18 residues. Germline V lookup: CDR1 SGHDT, CDR2 YYEEEE. CDR3 residues: CASRLGLAGQAGTYEQYF. CDR3 DNA sequence: TGTGCCAGCAGGCTGGGACTAGCGGGTCAGGCAGGGACCTACGAGCAGTACTTC.

Sample share makes this clonotype large. The genes are TRBV6-5 and TRBJ2-5; 13 bases are a match to TRBD2. Germline V CDR1 and CDR2: MNHEY, SVGAGI. There are 15 residues in the CDR3. With 6 bases clipped from V and 5 bases from J, the junction kept 6 bases outside the gene matches. In DNA form, the CDR3 reads TGTGCCAGCAGACGCGGGACTAGCGGGGCTGAGACCCAGTACTTC. This codes for CASRRGTSGAETQYF.

This clonotype is classed as medium-sized (0.01 to 0.1%). The rearrangement joins TRBV4-2 to TRBJ1-5, with 7 bases fitting TRBD1. The CDR3 covers 15 residues. Trimming took 1 base from V and 6 from J; bases not matched to a gene: 6. Germline CDR1 reads LGHNA; CDR2 reads YNFKEQ. The CDR3 nucleotides read TGTGCCAGCAGCCAAGGCGACAGGGAGGTTCAGCCCCAGCATTTT. It specifies CASSQGDREVQPQHF.

In this sample, this clonotype is medium-sized. This chain uses TRBV28 with TRBJ2-6, with unresolved D. The V gene lost 1 base and the J gene lost 0 bases, with 4 bases spanning the gap. The germline V gene has CDR1 MDHEN and CDR2 SYDVKM. The CDR3 contains 15 residues. In DNA form, the CDR3 reads TGTGCCAGCAGTTTATTTGGCTCTGGGGCCAACGTCCTGACTTTC. Translated: CASSLFGSGANVLTF.

Concerning this clonotype itself: One end of the junction is discordant with germline, which a read error may explain. This sequence joins TRBV5-6 and TRBJ2-1; D assignment may be TRBD1 or TRBD2 (5 bases each). Germline CDR1 and CDR2: SGHDT and YYEEEE. The CDR3 contains 17 residues. CDR3 DNA: TGCGCCAGCAGCTTGGAGTTCGGGACCCACGATGGGGATGAGCAGTTCTTC. Protein product: CASSLEFGTHDGDEQFF.